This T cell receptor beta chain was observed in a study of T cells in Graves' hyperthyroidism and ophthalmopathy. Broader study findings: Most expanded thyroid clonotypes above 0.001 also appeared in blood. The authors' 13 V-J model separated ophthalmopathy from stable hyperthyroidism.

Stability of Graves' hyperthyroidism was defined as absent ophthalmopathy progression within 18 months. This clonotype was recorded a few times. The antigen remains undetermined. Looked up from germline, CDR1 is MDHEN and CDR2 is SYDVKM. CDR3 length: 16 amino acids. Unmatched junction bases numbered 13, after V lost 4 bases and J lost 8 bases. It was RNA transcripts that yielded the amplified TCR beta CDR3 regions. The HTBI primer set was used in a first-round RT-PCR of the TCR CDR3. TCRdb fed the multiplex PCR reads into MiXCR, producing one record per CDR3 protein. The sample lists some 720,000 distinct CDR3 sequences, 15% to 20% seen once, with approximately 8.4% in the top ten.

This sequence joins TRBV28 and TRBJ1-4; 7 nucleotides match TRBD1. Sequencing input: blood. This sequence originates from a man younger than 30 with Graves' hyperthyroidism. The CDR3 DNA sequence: TGTGCCAGCAGTTATCCCTTCCAGGGGGTCAAAGAAAAACTGTTTTTT. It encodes CASSYPFQGVKEKLFF.